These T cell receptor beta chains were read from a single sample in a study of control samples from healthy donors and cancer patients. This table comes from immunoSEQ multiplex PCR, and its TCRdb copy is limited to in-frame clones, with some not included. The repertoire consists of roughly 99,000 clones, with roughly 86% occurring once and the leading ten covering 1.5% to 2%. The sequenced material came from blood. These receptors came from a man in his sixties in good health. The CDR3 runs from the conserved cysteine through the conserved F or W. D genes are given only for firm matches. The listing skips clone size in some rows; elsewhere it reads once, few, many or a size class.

cdr3_aa: CATSDFSGSGTDTQYF
cdr3_nt: TGTGCCACCAGTGATTTTAGCGGGAGCGGAACAGATACGCAGTATTTT
j_call: TRBJ2-3
d_call: TRBD2
v_call: TRBV24-1
clone_size: -

cdr3_aa: CASSVRPGLAYEQYF
cdr3_nt: TGTGCCAGCAGCGTACGTCCGGGACTAGCGTATGAGCAGTACTTC
j_call: TRBJ2-7
d_call: TRBD2
v_call: TRBV11-2
clone_size: -

cdr3_aa: CASSPDREYGYTF
cdr3_nt: TGTGCCAGCTCTCCTGACAGGGAGTATGGCTACACCTTC
j_call: TRBJ1-2
d_call: TRBD1
v_call: TRBV18
clone_size: -

cdr3_aa: CASTPSGVNTGELFF
cdr3_nt: TGTGCCAGCACCCCTAGCGGGGTTAACACCGGGGAGCTGTTTTTT
j_call: TRBJ2-2
d_call: TRBD2
v_call: TRBV25-1
clone_size: -

cdr3_aa: CASSPTPTGNTEAFF
cdr3_nt: TGTGCCAGCAGCCCGACGCCGACAGGTAACACTGAAGCTTTCTTT
j_call: TRBJ1-1
d_call: -
v_call: TRBV28
clone_size: -

cdr3_aa: CAISESRGTDTQYF
cdr3_nt: TGTGCCATCAGTGAGAGCAGGGGCACAGATACGCAGTATTTT
j_call: TRBJ2-3
d_call: -
v_call: TRBV10-3
clone_size: -

cdr3_aa: CASSLAAQGLSYGYTF
cdr3_nt: TGTGCCAGCAGCTTAGCGGCACAGGGATTGAGCTATGGCTACACCTTC
j_call: TRBJ1-2
d_call: -
v_call: TRBV7-2
clone_size: -

cdr3_aa: CASSEAPRGTDTQYF
cdr3_nt: TGTGCCAGCAGTGAAGCGCCCAGGGGGACAGATACGCAGTATTTT
j_call: TRBJ2-3
d_call: TRBD1
v_call: TRBV2
clone_size: once

cdr3_aa: CAWVPAQSNEKLFF
cdr3_nt: TGTGCCTGGGTTCCCGCGCAGTCTAATGAAAAACTGTTTTTT
j_call: TRBJ1-4
d_call: -
v_call: TRBV30
clone_size: -

cdr3_aa: CAWSRSVGASETQYF
cdr3_nt: TGTGCCTGGAGTCGGAGTGTTGGGGCCTCGGAGACCCAGTACTTC
j_call: TRBJ2-5
d_call: -
v_call: TRBV30
clone_size: -

cdr3_aa: CASSLNVGAPNTEAFF
cdr3_nt: TGCGCCAGCAGCTTGAACGTCGGAGCACCGAACACTGAAGCTTTCTTT
j_call: TRBJ1-1
d_call: -
v_call: TRBV5-1
clone_size: -

cdr3_aa: CASSVGEGAAGNTIYF
cdr3_nt: TGTGCCAGCAGCGTAGGAGAGGGCGCAGCTGGAAACACCATATATTTT
j_call: TRBJ1-3
d_call: -
v_call: TRBV9
clone_size: -

cdr3_aa: CASRQEAKYEQYF
cdr3_nt: TGTGCCAGCCGACAGGAGGCTAAGTACGAGCAGTACTTC
j_call: TRBJ2-7
d_call: -
v_call: TRBV7-9
clone_size: few

cdr3_aa: CAISESLLVNQPQHF
cdr3_nt: TGTGCCATCAGTGAGTCCTTACTGGTCAATCAGCCCCAGCATTTT
j_call: TRBJ1-5
d_call: -
v_call: TRBV10-3
clone_size: -

cdr3_aa: CASSRLPGGSYNEQFF
cdr3_nt: TGTGCCAGCAGCAGACTTCCGGGGGGCTCCTACAATGAGCAGTTCTTC
j_call: TRBJ2-1
d_call: -
v_call: TRBV21-1
clone_size: -

cdr3_aa: CASSQARARGAEQYF
cdr3_nt: TGTGCCAGCAGCCAGGCCCGGGCCCGGGGGGCCGAGCAGTACTTC
j_call: TRBJ2-7
d_call: -
v_call: TRBV11-1
clone_size: -

cdr3_aa: CASSVEKVSYEQYF
cdr3_nt: TGTGCCAGCAGCGTAGAGAAGGTGTCCTACGAGCAGTACTTC
j_call: TRBJ2-7
d_call: -
v_call: TRBV9
clone_size: -

cdr3_aa: CASSLEDGLEFF
cdr3_nt: TGTGCCAGCAGCTTAGAGGACGGCTTAGAGTTCTTC
j_call: TRBJ2-1
d_call: -
v_call: TRBV11-1
clone_size: -

cdr3_aa: CASSKQVGKNIQYF
cdr3_nt: TGTGCCAGCAGCAAACAGGTGGGCAAAAACATTCAATACTTC
j_call: TRBJ2-4
d_call: -
v_call: TRBV21-1
clone_size: -

cdr3_aa: CASGRTSPHEQYF
cdr3_nt: TGTGCCAGCGGCAGGACCTCACCTCACGAGCAGTACTTC
j_call: TRBJ2-7
d_call: -
v_call: TRBV28
clone_size: medium-sized

cdr3_aa: CASSIGHSNQPQHF
cdr3_nt: TGTGCCAGTAGTATCGGCCATAGCAATCAGCCCCAGCATTTT
j_call: TRBJ1-5
d_call: -
v_call: TRBV19
clone_size: -

cdr3_aa: CASSPQRMDGTEAFF
cdr3_nt: TGTGCCAGCTCACCGCAGCGTATGGATGGGACTGAAGCTTTCTTT
j_call: TRBJ1-1
d_call: -
v_call: TRBV18
clone_size: -

cdr3_aa: CATSREGFEKLFF
cdr3_nt: TGTGCCACCAGCAGAGAGGGGTTTGAAAAACTGTTTTTT
j_call: TRBJ1-4
d_call: -
v_call: TRBV15
clone_size: -

cdr3_aa: CASSPSRGVFQPQHF
cdr3_nt: TGTGCCAGCAGTCCCTCCCGAGGAGTATTCCAGCCCCAGCATTTT
j_call: TRBJ1-5
d_call: -
v_call: TRBV28
clone_size: -

cdr3_aa: CASHTDGRSNQPQHF
cdr3_nt: TGTGCCAGTCACACGGACGGCCGAAGCAATCAGCCCCAGCATTTT
j_call: TRBJ1-5
d_call: -
v_call: TRBV19
clone_size: -

cdr3_aa: CASSRGTAGSETQYF
cdr3_nt: TGCGCCAGCAGCCGCGGGACGGCGGGATCAGAGACCCAGTACTTC
j_call: TRBJ2-5
d_call: -
v_call: TRBV4-1
clone_size: -

cdr3_aa: CASSFLAGGTRTYNEQFF
cdr3_nt: TGTGCCAGCAGTTTTCTAGCGGGAGGGACGCGAACCTACAATGAGCAGTTCTTC
j_call: TRBJ2-1
d_call: TRBD2
v_call: TRBV27
clone_size: -

cdr3_aa: CASSVAGLSETQYF
cdr3_nt: TGTGCCAGCAGCGTAGCAGGGTTGTCAGAGACCCAGTACTTC
j_call: TRBJ2-5
d_call: -
v_call: TRBV9
clone_size: -

cdr3_aa: CASSPSVGQGGNQPQHF
cdr3_nt: TGTGCCAGCAGCCCGAGCGTGGGACAGGGGGGTAATCAGCCCCAGCATTTT
j_call: TRBJ1-5
d_call: TRBD1
v_call: TRBV7-8
clone_size: -

cdr3_aa: CASSLVEQGGNEQFF
cdr3_nt: TGCGCCAGCAGCTTGGTTGAACAGGGAGGTAATGAGCAGTTCTTC
j_call: TRBJ2-1
d_call: -
v_call: TRBV5-1
clone_size: -

cdr3_aa: CAIRARGETQYF
cdr3_nt: TGTGCCATCCGGGCCCGCGGGGAGACCCAGTACTTC
j_call: TRBJ2-5
d_call: -
v_call: TRBV28
clone_size: -

cdr3_aa: CASRLAGVNTGELFF
cdr3_nt: TGTGCCAGCAGACTAGCGGGGGTGAACACCGGGGAGCTGTTTTTT
j_call: TRBJ2-2
d_call: TRBD2
v_call: TRBV2
clone_size: -

cdr3_aa: CASSRGAQSSYEQYF
cdr3_nt: TGTGCCAGCAGCCGGGGAGCGCAGAGCTCCTACGAGCAGTACTTC
j_call: TRBJ2-7
d_call: -
v_call: TRBV5-8
clone_size: -

cdr3_aa: CASSLRGGGSASYEQYF
cdr3_nt: TGTGCCAGCAGCCTAAGGGGGGGCGGGAGCGCCTCCTACGAGCAGTACTTC
j_call: TRBJ2-7
d_call: -
v_call: TRBV27
clone_size: -

cdr3_aa: CASSSRGGTEAKASYTF
cdr3_nt: TGTGCCAGCAGTTCGAGAGGGGGGACGGAGGCGAAGGCGAGCTACACCTTC
j_call: TRBJ1-2
d_call: -
v_call: TRBV28
clone_size: -

cdr3_aa: CASSLVTGINQPQHF
cdr3_nt: TGTGCCAGCAGCTTAGTGACTGGGATCAATCAGCCCCAGCATTTT
j_call: TRBJ1-5
d_call: -
v_call: TRBV7-8
clone_size: few

cdr3_aa: CASSSGGGYGYTF
cdr3_nt: TGCGCCAGCAGCTCCGGCGGGGGGTATGGCTACACCTTC
j_call: TRBJ1-2
d_call: -
v_call: TRBV5-1
clone_size: -

cdr3_aa: CASSVDGDPYNEQFF
cdr3_nt: TGTGCCAGCAGCGTGGACGGGGACCCCTACAATGAGCAGTTCTTC
j_call: TRBJ2-1
d_call: -
v_call: TRBV7-9
clone_size: -

cdr3_aa: CASSEEGYISYEQYF
cdr3_nt: TGTGCCAGCAGTGAAGAAGGGTATATCTCCTACGAGCAGTACTTC
j_call: TRBJ2-7
d_call: -
v_call: TRBV6-1
clone_size: -

cdr3_aa: CASAPGGDPQETQYF
cdr3_nt: TGTGCCAGCGCCCCGGGGGGAGACCCTCAGGAGACCCAGTACTTC
j_call: TRBJ2-5
d_call: TRBD2
v_call: TRBV3-1/TRBV3-2
clone_size: once

cdr3_aa: CASSYSKTSGGIQYF
cdr3_nt: TGTGCCAGCAGTTACTCGAAGACTAGCGGGGGCATTCAGTACTTC
j_call: TRBJ2-4
d_call: TRBD2
v_call: TRBV6-6
clone_size: -

cdr3_aa: CASSATPGQGAKNIQYF
cdr3_nt: TGTGCCAGCAGCGCTACCCCGGGACAGGGCGCCAAAAACATTCAGTACTTC
j_call: TRBJ2-4
d_call: TRBD1
v_call: TRBV7-2
clone_size: -

cdr3_aa: CASSLAGNEKLFF
cdr3_nt: TGTGCCAGCAGCTTGGCGGGTAATGAAAAACTGTTTTTT
j_call: TRBJ1-4
d_call: -
v_call: TRBV5-6
clone_size: -

cdr3_aa: CATDSGRDNEQFF
cdr3_nt: TGTGCCACCGATAGCGGGAGGGACAATGAGCAGTTCTTC
j_call: TRBJ2-1
d_call: TRBD2
v_call: TRBV28
clone_size: -

cdr3_aa: CASSLGGNSGELFF
cdr3_nt: TGTGCCAGCAGCTTAGGAGGAAACTCGGGGGAGCTGTTTTTT
j_call: TRBJ2-2
d_call: -
v_call: TRBV7-2
clone_size: few

cdr3_aa: CASSIGLGTEAFF
cdr3_nt: TGTGCCAGTAGTATTGGATTGGGCACTGAAGCTTTCTTT
j_call: TRBJ1-1
d_call: -
v_call: TRBV19
clone_size: -

cdr3_aa: CASRGTYNSPLHF
cdr3_nt: TGTGCCTCTAGGGGGACTTATAATTCACCCCTCCACTTT
j_call: TRBJ1-6
d_call: -
v_call: TRBV2
clone_size: -

cdr3_aa: CASRARPRSPLHF
cdr3_nt: TGTGCCAGCAGGGCGCGACCTAGGTCACCCCTCCACTTT
j_call: TRBJ1-6
d_call: -
v_call: TRBV27
clone_size: -

cdr3_aa: CASSKSGWNGEKLFF
cdr3_nt: TGTGCCAGCAGCAAGTCCGGGTGGAACGGTGAAAAACTGTTTTTT
j_call: TRBJ1-4
d_call: -
v_call: TRBV7-9
clone_size: -

cdr3_aa: CASSQGGAGGPIEQFF
cdr3_nt: TGCGCCAGCAGCCAAGGGGGAGCGGGAGGGCCTATTGAGCAGTTCTTC
j_call: TRBJ2-1
d_call: TRBD2
v_call: TRBV4-1
clone_size: -